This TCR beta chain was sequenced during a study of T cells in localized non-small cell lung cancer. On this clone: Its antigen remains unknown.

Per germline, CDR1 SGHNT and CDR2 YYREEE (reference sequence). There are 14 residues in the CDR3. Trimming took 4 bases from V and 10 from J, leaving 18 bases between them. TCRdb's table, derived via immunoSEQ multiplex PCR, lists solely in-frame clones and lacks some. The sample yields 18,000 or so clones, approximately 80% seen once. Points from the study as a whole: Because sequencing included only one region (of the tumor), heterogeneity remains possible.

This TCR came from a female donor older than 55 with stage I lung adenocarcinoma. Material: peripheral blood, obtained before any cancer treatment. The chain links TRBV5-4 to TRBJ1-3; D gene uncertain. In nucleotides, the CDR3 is TGTGCCAGCAGCAAGAGCCTCAGAGAGGAGACCATATATTTT. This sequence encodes CASSKSLREETIYF.